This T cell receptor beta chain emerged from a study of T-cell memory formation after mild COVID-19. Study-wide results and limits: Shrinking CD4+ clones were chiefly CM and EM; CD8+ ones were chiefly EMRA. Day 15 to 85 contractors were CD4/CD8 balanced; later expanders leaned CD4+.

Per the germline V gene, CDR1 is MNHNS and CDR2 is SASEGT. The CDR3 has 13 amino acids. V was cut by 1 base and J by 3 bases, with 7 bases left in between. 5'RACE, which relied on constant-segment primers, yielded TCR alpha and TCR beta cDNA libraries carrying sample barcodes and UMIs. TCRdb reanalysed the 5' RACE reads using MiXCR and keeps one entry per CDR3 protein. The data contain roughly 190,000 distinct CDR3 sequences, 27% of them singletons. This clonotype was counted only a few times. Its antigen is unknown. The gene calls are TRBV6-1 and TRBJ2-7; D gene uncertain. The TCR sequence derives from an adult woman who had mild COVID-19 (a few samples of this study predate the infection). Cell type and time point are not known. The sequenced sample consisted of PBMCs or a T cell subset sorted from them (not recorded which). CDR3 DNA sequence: TGTGCCAGCAGTGAAGACCGAGACTACGAGCAGTACTTC. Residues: CASSEDRDYEQYF.